Shown below are 20 T cell receptor beta chains from a single sample sequenced in a study of T-cell memory formation after mild COVID-19. One entry per CDR3 protein, called by TCRdb with MiXCR from the 5' RACE reads. In the table there are a few hundred thousand distinct CDR3 sequences, approximately 16% of which are singletons. Sequences were obtained from PBMCs or a T cell subset sorted from them (not recorded which). Receptors originate from a man between 18 and 35 years old who had mild COVID-19 (a few samples of this study predate the infection). Cell type and time point are not known.

This clonotype was counted only a few times. CDR3 region: CASSQTPKDTEAFF. CDR3 bases: TGTGCCAGCAGCCAGACCCCCAAGGACACTGAAGCTTTCTTT. The chain is built from TRBV11-1 and TRBJ1-1; D unclear. Germline V gene lookup returns CDR1 SGHAT and CDR2 FQDESV (reference sequence). Trimming took 5 bases from V and 3 from J, leaving 13 bases between them. The CDR3 spans 14 residues.

The CDR3 spells CASSWGLQETQYF. The CDR3 DNA sequence: TGTGCCAGCAGCTGGGGACTCCAAGAGACCCAGTACTTC. The J gene is TRBJ2-5, the V gene TRBV7-2, with D possibly matching TRBD2 (6 bases). Trimming shortened V by 4 bases and J by 1 base, and 7 bases separated the two germline ends. Germline V gene sequence: CDR1 SGHTA, CDR2 FQGNSA. The CDR3 contains 13 residues. Complete variable domain (other parts from reference TRBV7-2 and TRBJ2-5): GAGVSQSPSNKVTEKGKDVELRCDPISGHTALYWYRQSLGQGLEFLIYFQGNSAPDKSGLPSDRFSAERTGGSVSTLTIQRTQQEDSAVYLCASSWGLQETQYFGPGTRLLVL.

The chain carries TRBV27 and TRBJ2-7, with 8 positions matching TRBD1. The CDR3 totals 12 residues. Trimming at V came to 8 bases and at J to 6 bases, leaving 6 bases not matched to a gene. Germline V lookup: CDR1 MNHEY, CDR2 SMNVEV (reference sequence). CDR3 sequence (DNA): TGTGCCAGCTCGGACAGGGTCGGCGAGCAGTACGTC. Translation: CASSDRVGEQYV.

This clonotype was counted many times. The J gene is TRBJ1-5, the V gene TRBV4-3; 7 bases agree with TRBD1. The V segment lost 0 bases and the J segment 6 bases; nucleotides outside the gene matches: 5. The germline gives CDR1 LGHNA, CDR2 YSLEER. The CDR3 is made up of 15 amino acids. CDR3 nucleotides: TGCGCCAGCAGCCAAGACAGGGGGGAGGGTCAGCCCCAGCATTTT. This translates into CASSQDRGEGQPQHF.

In this sample, this clonotype turned up a few times. The chain couples TRBV5-1 to TRBJ1-3; D is undetermined. Germline CDR1 and CDR2: SGHRS and YFSETQ. V shed 3 bases and J shed 8 bases, with 18 bases lying between them. This CDR3 comprises 15 residues. The CDR3 protein is CASSSPESGVDTIYF. The CDR3 DNA reads as TGCGCCAGCAGCTCCCCGGAAAGTGGTGTGGACACCATATATTTT.

This chain links TRBV7-3 with TRBJ2-3; D unclear. Germline lookup yields CDR1 SGHTA and CDR2 FQGTGA. The CDR3 spans 13 residues. V was shortened by 6 bases and J by 6 bases, with 13 bases between the two germline ends. CDR3 DNA: TGTGCCAGCAGTGCCGCCCTGGGGGATACGCAGTATTTT. This sequence encodes CASSAALGDTQYF.

This clonotype was recorded a few times. This chain joins TRBV6-2 or TRBV6-3 and TRBJ1-1, with D maybe TRBD1 (5 bases). Trimming shortened V by 7 bases and J by 7 bases, and 16 bases separated the two germline ends. Per germline, CDR1 MNHEY and CDR2 SVGEGT. CDR3 length: 13 amino acids. The CDR3 region is CASTARDRVEAFF. The CDR3 region has the DNA TGTGCCAGCACCGCACGGGACCGAGTTGAAGCTTTCTTT.

This clonotype was counted a few times. This sequence joins TRBV7-9 and TRBJ1-5; 11 positions agree with TRBD1. This CDR3 has 16 amino acids. V lost 4 bases and J lost 7; bases outside the gene matches: 9. The germline V gene encodes CDR1 SEHNR and CDR2 FQNEAQ (reference sequence). This CDR3 reads CASSYEGQGAEQPQHF. Written as DNA, the CDR3 is TGTGCCAGCAGCTACGAAGGACAGGGGGCAGAACAGCCCCAGCATTTT.

This clonotype has only a few counts. J is TRBJ2-7 and V is TRBV30; 7 positions agree with TRBD2. The CDR3 totals 13 residues. The junction had 3 bases not matched to a gene; V was cut back by 0 bases and J by 4 bases. The germline CDR1 and CDR2 sequences are GTSNPN and SVGIG (reference sequence). CDR3 in amino acids: CAWSVGGIYEQYF. Here the CDR3 DNA reads TGTGCCTGGAGTGTGGGGGGGATTTACGAGCAGTACTTC. The full variable domain, rest sourced from reference TRBV30 and TRBJ2-7, is SQTIHQWPATLVQPVGSPLSLECTVEGTSNPNLYWYRQAAGRGLQLLFYSVGIGQISSEVPQNLSASRPQDRQFILSSKKLLLSDSGFYLCAWSVGGIYEQYFGPGTRLTVT.

This clonotype showed up just a few times. The chain employs TRBV27 and TRBJ2-2; 11 bases align to TRBD2. CDR1 is MNHEY, CDR2 SMNVEV, per germline (reference sequence). The V gene end was trimmed by 8 bases and the J gene end by 5 bases; junction bases not matched to a gene: 7. The CDR3 runs 15 residues. CDR3 sequence: CASSLAGGVTGELFF. The CDR3 region has the DNA TGTGCCAGCTCTCTAGCGGGGGGAGTAACCGGGGAGCTGTTTTTT.

The genes are TRBV5-1 and TRBJ2-1; 7 positions agree with TRBD2. Per the germline V gene, CDR1 is SGHRS and CDR2 is YFSETQ. There are 17 residues in the CDR3. The V and J ends lost 1 base and 0 bases, in that order; junction bases with no gene match: 7. CDR3 nucleotide sequence: TGCGCCAGCAGCTTGTCCCCAACGGGGGGCTCCTACAATGAGCAGTTCTTC. This codes for CASSLSPTGGSYNEQFF. The whole variable domain, filled in from reference TRBV5-1 and TRBJ2-1, reads KAGVTQTPRYLIKTRGQQVTLSCSPISGHRSVSWYQQTPGQGLQFLFEYFSETQRNKGNFPGRFSGRQFSNSRSEMNVSTLELGDSALYLCASSLSPTGGSYNEQFFGPGTRLTVL.

The chain couples TRBV20-1 to TRBJ1-5, with D perhaps TRBD1 (5 bases). The CDR3 length is 15 residues. Germline V CDR1 and CDR2: DFQATT, SNEGSKA (reference sequence). V gave up 6 bases and J gave up 3 bases, with 18 bases separating them. The CDR3 protein is CSASPGAGHNQPQHF. As DNA, the CDR3 is TGCAGTGCCAGCCCCGGGGCCGGGCACAATCAGCCCCAGCATTTT.

DNA of the CDR3: TGCGCCAGCAGCCGAGGCGTGTCGGTGCCAGTGTTATATGGCTACACCTTC. Translated, it gives CASSRGVSVPVLYGYTF. This chain connects TRBV4-3 to TRBJ1-2; D gene unclear. The CDR3 sequence is 17 residues long. The V end was cut by 4 bases, the J end by 5 bases, with 23 bases between. Germline V gene lookup returns CDR1 LGHNA and CDR2 YSLEER.

In this sample, this clonotype turned up a few times. The chain has TRBV5-8 and TRBJ2-5; 12 positions agree with TRBD2. V was pared by 0 bases and J by 5 bases, with 5 bases of the junction left unmatched. Per germline, CDR1 SGHTS and CDR2 YDEGEE. The CDR3 is 16 residues long. The CDR3 DNA follows: TGTGCCAGCAGCTTGGAACTAGCGGGGGGCTGGGAGACCCAGTACTTC. It is translated as CASSLELAGGWETQYF.

The sample holds many counts of this clonotype. This sequence joins TRBV12-3 or TRBV12-4 and TRBJ2-1; maybe TRBD1 (5 bases). Between the trimmed V and J ends, which lost 2 bases and 7 bases, there was a span of 12 bases. This CDR3 contains 14 residues. This CDR3 is CASSLPQGRNEQFF. CDR3 DNA sequence: TGTGCCAGCAGTTTACCCCAGGGTCGAAATGAGCAGTTCTTC.

The chain links TRBV7-2 to TRBJ1-4; D ambiguous. From germline, CDR1 is SGHTA and CDR2 FQGNSA. Deletions cut 8 bases from V and 6 bases from J, with 19 bases between. The CDR3 is 15 residues long. The CDR3 protein is CASGNVREGYEKLFF. For the CDR3, the DNA is TGTGCCAGCGGAAATGTAAGAGAGGGCTATGAAAAACTGTTTTTT.

The chain carries TRBV3-1 and TRBJ2-3; either TRBD1 or TRBD2 may fit D (5 bases each). The CDR3 length is 18 residues. The germline V and J ends were trimmed by 0 bases and 2 bases, with 18 bases remaining between them. Germline-derived CDR1 and CDR2 are LGHDT and YNNKEL (reference sequence). CDR3 loop: CASSQETRMGDTTDTQYF. DNA of the CDR3: TGTGCCAGCAGCCAAGAAACACGAATGGGGGATACCACAGATACGCAGTATTTT.

The chain joins TRBV4-3 to TRBJ1-1; D unclear. V dropped 0 bases and J dropped 4 bases, with 12 bases sitting between them. This CDR3 contains 15 residues. The germline gives CDR1 LGHNA, CDR2 YSLEER. CDR3 sequence reads: CASSQDRWPGTEAFF. The CDR3 coding sequence is TGCGCCAGCAGCCAAGATCGGTGGCCGGGCACTGAAGCTTTCTTT.

CDR3 loop: CASSPDVWVAGELFF. Written as DNA, the CDR3 is TGCGCCAGCAGCCCCGACGTGTGGGTTGCCGGGGAGCTGTTTTTT. The rearrangement links TRBV4-3 to TRBJ2-2; no clear D gene. CDR3 length: 15 amino acids. Between the trimmed V and J ends, which lost 4 bases and 6 bases, there was a span of 15 bases. CDR1 is LGHNA, CDR2 YSLEER, per germline.

This clonotype was counted only a few times. The rearrangement uses TRBV9 and TRBJ2-1, with D tentatively TRBD1 (6 bases). Trimming took off 0 bases at V and 8 bases at J, with 12 bases between the two ends. CDR1 and CDR2 (germline): SGDLS, YYNGEE. CDR3 length: 14 amino acids. The DNA for the CDR3 is TGTGCCAGCAGCGTAGTCCTGGGGGCTCATGAGCAGTTCTTC. Residues: CASSVVLGAHEQFF.